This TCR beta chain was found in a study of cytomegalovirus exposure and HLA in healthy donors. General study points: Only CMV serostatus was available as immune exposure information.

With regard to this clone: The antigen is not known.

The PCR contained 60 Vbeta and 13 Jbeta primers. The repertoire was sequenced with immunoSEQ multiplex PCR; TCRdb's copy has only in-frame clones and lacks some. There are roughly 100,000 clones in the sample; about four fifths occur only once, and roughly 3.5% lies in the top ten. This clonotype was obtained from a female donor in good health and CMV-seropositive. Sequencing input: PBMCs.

CDR3 sequence reads: CASSLARDRPFQRGGRTDTQYF. In DNA, the CDR3 is TGTGCCAGCAGTCTTGCTCGCGACAGACCCTTTCAGCGGGGGGGCCGGACAGATACGCAGTATTTT. The J gene is TRBJ2-3, the V gene TRBV27, with TRBD2 matching over 10 bases. The CDR3 is 22 amino acids. Germline assignment: CDR1 MNHEY and CDR2 SMNVEV (reference sequence). With 5 bases clipped from V and 3 bases from J, the junction kept 26 bases outside the gene matches.